Sequencing of this T cell receptor beta chain was carried out in a study of vaccination effects on CD4 cells after COVID-19. Study background: Median timing of post-vaccine samples was 72 days after the second dose. Study-level findings and limits: Pronounced clonal contraction occurred in clones induced by infection and by vaccine late after vaccination.

Prior to sequencing, the ViraFEST assay stimulated PBMC with viral peptide pools, which expanded the antigen-specific CD4+ T cells. Having been cultured for roughly 11 days, the cells underwent CD4+ T cell isolation. Two doses of BNT162b2 or mRNA-1273 vaccine were administered to participants. None of these healthy vaccinees had been infected with SARS-CoV-2 before vaccination. Half-medium replacement with IL-2 medium occurred on days 3 and 7. Profiling relied on immunoSEQ multiplex PCR, and the TCRdb table lists in-frame clones only, not all of them. The sample has roughly 55,000 clones; about 78% are singletons. On this clone itself: Its target is not known.

This receptor was taken from a human donor who received a COVID-19 vaccine. The sequencing used CD4+ T cells from PBMCs cultured with HCoV-OC43 spike peptides, collected after COVID-19 vaccination. As for subset: HCoV-OC43 spike overlapping peptide pool stimulation.

In nucleotides, the CDR3 is TGTGCCAGCAGTTACTTACACTCTGGGGCCAACGTCCTGACTTTC. Translating it yields CASSYLHSGANVLTF. The chain joins TRBV6-5 to TRBJ2-6, with D hard to call. CDR1 MNHEY and CDR2 SVGAGI come from the germline V gene. Trimming cost V 1 base and J 0 bases, with 4 bases left between them. This CDR3 region has 15 residues.